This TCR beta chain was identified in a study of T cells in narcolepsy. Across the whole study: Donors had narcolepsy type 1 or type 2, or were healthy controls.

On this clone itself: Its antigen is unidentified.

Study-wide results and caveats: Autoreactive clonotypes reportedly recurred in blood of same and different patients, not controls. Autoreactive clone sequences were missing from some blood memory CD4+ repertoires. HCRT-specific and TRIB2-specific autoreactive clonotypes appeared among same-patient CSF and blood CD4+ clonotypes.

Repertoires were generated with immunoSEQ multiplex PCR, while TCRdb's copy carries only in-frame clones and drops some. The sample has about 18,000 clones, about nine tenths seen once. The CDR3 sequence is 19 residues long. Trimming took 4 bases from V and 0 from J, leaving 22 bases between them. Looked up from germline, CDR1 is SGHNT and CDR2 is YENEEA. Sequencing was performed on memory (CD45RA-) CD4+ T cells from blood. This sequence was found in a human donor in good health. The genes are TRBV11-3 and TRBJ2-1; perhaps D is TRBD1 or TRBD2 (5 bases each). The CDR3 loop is CASSYLDRWKGSSYNEQFF. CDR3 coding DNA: TGTGCCAGCAGCTACTTAGACCGTTGGAAGGGGAGCTCCTACAATGAGCAGTTCTTC.